The entry below gives a single TCR beta chain sequence along with its context. Here immunoSEQ multiplex PCR was the method, and the copy in TCRdb shows in-frame clones only, minus some. The data contain about 210,000 clones, around four fifths of them singletons. This entry belongs to a study of blood T cell repertoires in COVID-19. Study-wide background: Acute-phase and convalescent COVID-19 samples originated in the United States, Italy and Spain.

Germline CDR1 is SGHVS and CDR2 is FQNEAQ. The CDR3 loop spans 14 amino acids. Trimming shortened V by 1 base and J by 2 bases, and 8 bases separated the two germline ends. The gene calls are TRBV7-8 and TRBJ1-1, with D perhaps matching TRBD1 (5 bases). The source material was PBMCs or T cells enriched from blood (not recorded which). The origin of this receptor is a man aged 40-50 years who had recovered from COVID-19. Here the CDR3 DNA reads TGTGCCAGCAGCTTAGGACAGACCAACACTGAAGCTTTCTTT. Amino acids: CASSLGQTNTEAFF.